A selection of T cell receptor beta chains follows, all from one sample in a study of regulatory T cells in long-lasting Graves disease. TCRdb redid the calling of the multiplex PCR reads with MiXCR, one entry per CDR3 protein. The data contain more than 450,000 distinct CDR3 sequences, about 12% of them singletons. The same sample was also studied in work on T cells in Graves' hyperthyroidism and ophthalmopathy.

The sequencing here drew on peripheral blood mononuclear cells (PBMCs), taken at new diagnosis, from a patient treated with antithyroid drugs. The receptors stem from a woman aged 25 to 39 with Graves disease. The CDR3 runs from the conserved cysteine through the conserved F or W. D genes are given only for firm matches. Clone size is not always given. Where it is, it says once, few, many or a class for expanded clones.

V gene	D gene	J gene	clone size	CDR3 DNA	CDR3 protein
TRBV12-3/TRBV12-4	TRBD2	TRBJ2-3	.	TGTGCCAGCAGTAATAGCGGGAGGGCCACAGATACGCAGTATTTT	CASSNSGRATDTQYF
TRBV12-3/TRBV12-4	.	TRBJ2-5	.	TGTGCCAGCAGCACCCAGGGCGAGACCCAGTACTTC	CASSTQGETQYF
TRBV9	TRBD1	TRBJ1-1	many	TGTGCCAGCAGCATCGGACAGGGCTGGAACACTGAAGCTTTCTTT	CASSIGQGWNTEAFF
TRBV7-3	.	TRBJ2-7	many	TGTGCCAGCAGCTTAACTAGCGGAGACTACGAGCAGTACTTC	CASSLTSGDYEQYF
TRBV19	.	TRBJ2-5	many	TGTGCCAGCATCGGCGGGGCGACCCAGTACTTC	CASIGGATQYF
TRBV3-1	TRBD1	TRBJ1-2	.	TGTGCCAGCAACTCGCCCGGACAGGCGGGACATGGCTACACCTTC	CASNSPGQAGHGYTF
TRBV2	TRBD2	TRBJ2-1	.	TGTGCCAGCAGGCCCCTAGCGGGTTACAATGAGCAGTTCTTC	CASRPLAGYNEQFF
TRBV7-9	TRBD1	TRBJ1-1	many	TGTGCCAGCAGCTTTAGACAGGGCAGGTCGAACACTGAAGCTTTCTTT	CASSFRQGRSNTEAFF
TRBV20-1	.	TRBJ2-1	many	TGCAGTGCTAGCCCCCCCTGGGGCAGCTCCTACAATGAGCAGTTCTTC	CSASPPWGSSYNEQFF
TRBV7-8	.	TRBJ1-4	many	TGTGCCAGCAGCTTAGGGGGACTTTCATCGGAAAAACTGTTTTTT	CASSLGGLSSEKLFF
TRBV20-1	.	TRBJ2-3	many	TGCAGTGCTGGTCAGCAGGGGGGCACGCAGTATTTT	CSAGQQGGTQYF
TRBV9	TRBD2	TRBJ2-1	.	TGTGCCAGCAGCGTTACTAGCGGGACGGATGAGCAGTTCTTC	CASSVTSGTDEQFF
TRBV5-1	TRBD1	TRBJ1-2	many	TGCGCCAGCAGCTTGGCTTATCGGGGACAGAGCAAGGCTAACTATGGCTACACCTTC	CASSLAYRGQSKANYGYTF
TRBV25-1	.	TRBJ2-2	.	TGTGCCAGCGGCGAGGGGGGGGCCGGGGAGCTGTTTTTT	CASGEGGAGELFF
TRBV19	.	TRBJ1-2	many	TGTGCCAGTAGTATCCCCGCCACAGGGATACGGTATGGCTACACCTTC	CASSIPATGIRYGYTF
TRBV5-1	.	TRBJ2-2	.	TGCGCCAGCAGCTTTTCGCGGAGTACCCTCGGGGAGCTGTTTTTT	CASSFSRSTLGELFF
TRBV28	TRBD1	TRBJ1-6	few	TGTGCCAGCAGCCCCGCAGGGGGCTCCTATAATTCACCCCTCCACTTT	CASSPAGGSYNSPLHF
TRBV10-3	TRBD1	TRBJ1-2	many	TGTGCCAACCGGGACAGGAATTATGGCTACACCTTC	CANRDRNYGYTF
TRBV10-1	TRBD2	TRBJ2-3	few	TGCGCCAGCAGTGAGTCTAGCGGGAGATTTACAGATACGCAGTATTTT	CASSESSGRFTDTQYF
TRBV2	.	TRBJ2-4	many	TGTGCCAGCATTGAAGGGGGCATTCAGTACTTC	CASIEGGIQYF
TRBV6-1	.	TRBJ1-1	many	TGTGCCAGCAGTAGGGACCGGAACCAAGCTTTCTTT	CASSRDRNQAFF
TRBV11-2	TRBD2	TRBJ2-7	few	TGTGCCAGCAGCCATGGACTAGGAATCTACGAGCAGTACTTC	CASSHGLGIYEQYF
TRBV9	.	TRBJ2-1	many	TGTGCCAGCAGCGTAGGAGGCCCCCAGAGCTCCTACAATGAGCAGTTCTTC	CASSVGGPQSSYNEQFF
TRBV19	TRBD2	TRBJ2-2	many	TGTGCCAGTAGTGGCAGACTAGCGGGAGGAAACGGGGAGCTGTTTTTT	CASSGRLAGGNGELFF
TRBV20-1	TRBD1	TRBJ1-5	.	TGCAGTGCTAGAGGGGCAGGGGGCAGTCAGCCCCAGCATTTT	CSARGAGGSQPQHF
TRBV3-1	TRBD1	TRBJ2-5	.	TGTGCCAGCAGTAACAGGGGGCTGGAGACCCAGTGCTTC	CASSNRGLETQCF
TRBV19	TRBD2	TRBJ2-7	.	TGTGCCAGTAGTATACGACTAGCGGGAGGCCTGACGCCCTACGAGCAGTACTTC	CASSIRLAGGLTPYEQYF
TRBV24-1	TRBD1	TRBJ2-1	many	TGTGCCACCAGTGACCCTGACAGGGAAGTGTCCAATGAGCAGTTCTTC	CATSDPDREVSNEQFF
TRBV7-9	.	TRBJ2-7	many	TGTGCCAGCAGCCGTCGGGACTCGGGTTCCTACGAGCAGTACTTC	CASSRRDSGSYEQYF
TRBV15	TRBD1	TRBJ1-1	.	TGTGCCACCAGCAGAGACAGGGGGCGAGGCACTGAAGCTTTCTTT	CATSRDRGRGTEAFF
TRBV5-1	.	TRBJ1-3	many	TGCGCCAGCTGTCCAGGTTGGGGTGCAGGAAACACCATATATTTT	CASCPGWGAGNTIYF
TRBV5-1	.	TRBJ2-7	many	TGCGCCAGCAGCTCCCATAACGACGAGCAGTACTTC	CASSSHNDEQYF
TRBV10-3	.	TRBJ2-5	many	TGTGCCGTCCGGGCCGAAGGGGAGACCCAGTACTTC	CAVRAEGETQYF
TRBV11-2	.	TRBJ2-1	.	TGTGCCAGCAGCTTAGTGTCTGTTTACAATGAGCAGTTCTTC	CASSLVSVYNEQFF
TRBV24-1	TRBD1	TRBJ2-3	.	TGTGCCACCAGTGATCTAAGGACAGGGTCGAGAGTAGATACGCAGTATTTT	CATSDLRTGSRVDTQYF
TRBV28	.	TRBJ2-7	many	TGTGCCACACGAACTCACGGTACCGAGCAGTACTTC	CATRTHGTEQYF
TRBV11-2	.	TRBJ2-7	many	TGTGCCAGCAGCTTAATGAGTCGGACTATTCCCCACCTTTACGAGCAGTACTTC	CASSLMSRTIPHLYEQYF
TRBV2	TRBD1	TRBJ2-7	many	TGTGCCAGCAGTGGAACCAGACAGGGTCTACACGAGCAGTACTTC	CASSGTRQGLHEQYF
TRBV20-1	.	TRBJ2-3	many	TGCAGTGCTAGAAACCGCCTAGCGATGACAAATACGCAGTATTTT	CSARNRLAMTNTQYF
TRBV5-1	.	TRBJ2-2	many	TGCGCCAGCAGCTTACGGGGAAACACCGGGGAGCTGTTTTTT	CASSLRGNTGELFF
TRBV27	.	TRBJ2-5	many	TGTGCCAGCAGGGCAGGGGCTGTACAAGAGACCCAGTACTTC	CASRAGAVQETQYF
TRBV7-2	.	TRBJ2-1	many	TGTGCCAGCAGCTTATACGCCGGTGAGCAGTTCTTC	CASSLYAGEQFF
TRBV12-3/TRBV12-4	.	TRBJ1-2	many	TGTGCCAGCAGTCCCCGGTCGGTTTTCTATGGCTACACCTTC	CASSPRSVFYGYTF
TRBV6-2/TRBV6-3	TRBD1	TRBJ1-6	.	TGTGCCAGCAGTGCGGACAGGGGAACCTATAATTCACCCCTCCACTTT	CASSADRGTYNSPLHF
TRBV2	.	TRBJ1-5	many	TGTGCCAGCAGTGATGAGGGGCTAAGCAATCAGCCCCAGCATTTT	CASSDEGLSNQPQHF
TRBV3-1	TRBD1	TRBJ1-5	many	TGTGCCAGCAGCCCCGGGACAGGGGCTCATAGCAATCAGCCCCAGCATTTT	CASSPGTGAHSNQPQHF
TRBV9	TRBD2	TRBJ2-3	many	TGTGCCAGCAGCGGGACTAGCGCGACCACAGATACGCAGTATTTT	CASSGTSATTDTQYF
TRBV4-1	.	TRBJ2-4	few	TGCGCCAGCAGCCAACCAACGCAAAGAACCAAAAACATTCAGTACTTC	CASSQPTQRTKNIQYF
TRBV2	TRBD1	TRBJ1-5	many	TGTGCCAGCAGTACGCAGGGGGGGGATCAGCCCCAGCATTTT	CASSTQGGDQPQHF
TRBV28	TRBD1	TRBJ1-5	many	TGTGCCAGCAGTACCATACAGGGGGCAGGCAATCAGCCCCAGCATTTT	CASSTIQGAGNQPQHF
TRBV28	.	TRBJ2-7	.	TGTGCCAGCAGGCTTGAGTGGGGCTACGAGCAGTACTTC	CASRLEWGYEQYF
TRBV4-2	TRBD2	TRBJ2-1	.	TGTGCCAGCAGCCAGCTTAGCGGGAGCGATGAGCAGTTCTTC	CASSQLSGSDEQFF
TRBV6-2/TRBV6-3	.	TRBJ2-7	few	TGTGCCAGCAGCCCCCTTGCTACAGCGGCCAGCTCCTACGAGCAGTACTTC	CASSPLATAASSYEQYF
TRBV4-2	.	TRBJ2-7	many	TGTGCCAGCAGCCAGGCCGATGACACGTCCTACGAGCAGTACTTC	CASSQADDTSYEQYF
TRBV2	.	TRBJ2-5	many	TGTGCCAGCAGTGAATTGGAGACCCAGTACTTC	CASSELETQYF
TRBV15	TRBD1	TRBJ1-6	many	TGTGCCACCAGCAAAGACAGGGTTTCACCCCTCCACTTT	CATSKDRVSPLHF
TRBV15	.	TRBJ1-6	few	TGTGCCACCGGAGGGTCTTATAATTCACCCCTCCACTTT	CATGGSYNSPLHF
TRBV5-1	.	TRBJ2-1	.	TGCGCCAGCAGCTTGGTTGCAGCGAGCTCCTACAATGAGCAGTTCTTC	CASSLVAASSYNEQFF
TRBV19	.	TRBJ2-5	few	TGTGCCAGTAGTGTCAGGGGCCTTCAAGAGACCCAGTACTTC	CASSVRGLQETQYF